The 2 T cell receptor beta chains in this list originate from one sample, sequenced in a study of blood T cell repertoires in COVID-19 (dated by TCRdb to between 2020 and 2021). Receptor libraries were prepared by the immunoSEQ multiplex PCR assay. Drawn from immuneACCESS, this table holds only the in-frame rearrangements with V and J called that TCRdb kept. Clones are partly lost; checked studies trace under half to an unresolved V gene and leave the rest unexplained. Present in this sample are about 61,000 clones, 88% of which were seen just once. The ten largest clonotypes hold over 20% of the sample. The sequenced sample was peripheral blood. Receptor source: a woman in her forties or fifties with active or convalescent COVID-19.

The genes are TRBV5-1 and TRBJ2-7, with 9 bases lining up with TRBD1. With 4 bases clipped from V and 4 bases from J, the junction kept 9 bases outside the gene matches. The CDR3 runs to 15 residues. The V gene's germline CDR1 is SGHRS and CDR2 YFSETQ. In DNA, the CDR3 is TGCGCCAGCAGCACTCCGGGACAGGGTCGGTACGAGCAGTACTTC. The encoded protein is CASSTPGQGRYEQYF.

The chain carries TRBV29-1 and TRBJ1-3; 8 bases map to TRBD1. The CDR3 consists of 15 residues. Trimming took 6 bases from V and 2 from J; bases not matched to a gene: 9. Germline assignment: CDR1 SQVTM and CDR2 ANQGSEA. For the CDR3, the DNA is TGCAGCGTGGCAGGACAGGGTAGGGCTGGAAACACCATATATTTT. Its protein product is CSVAGQGRAGNTIYF.